This paragraph covers one TCR beta chain sequence. The antigen is unknown. This CDR3 is also generated by other DNA sequences in the sample. Generated by immunoSEQ multiplex PCR, the TCRdb table keeps only in-frame clones and is missing some. The profile covers 350,000 to 500,000 clones, with around 89% appearing a single time and about 4% taken by the ten largest. This specimen belongs to a study of Ad26.COV2.S vaccination and SARS-CoV-2 variants. Findings of the study overall: From the TCR breadth and depth analyses, total T cell responses may have been underestimated. Spike-specific TCR breadth ran higher among vaccine recipients than placebo recipients.

V lost 1 base and J lost 0, with 13 bases in between. Germline V lookup: CDR1 LGHDT, CDR2 YNNKEL (reference sequence). This CDR3 spans 18 amino acids. Indicated treatment: 15 to 20 received Ad26.COV2.S at low or high dose, single or two shots; about 5 received placebo; per-sample allocation not given. After the first vaccine or placebo injection, samples were drawn on day 63. Here the sequenced sample was peripheral blood, taken in a trial of Ad26.COV2.S vaccine versus placebo. This sequence originates from a person between 18 and 65 years old who received the Ad26.COV2.S COVID-19 vaccine or a placebo. The chain couples TRBV3-1 (or the pseudogene TRBV3-2) to TRBJ1-6; D is possibly TRBD1 (6 bases). The DNA for the CDR3 is TGTGCCAGCAGCCAAGGTCCAGGACAGAGCTCCTATAATTCACCCCTCCACTTT. Its protein product is CASSQGPGQSSYNSPLHF.